This TCR beta chain stems from a study of CD8 T cells in Susac syndrome. Random hexamers were used to reverse transcribe the RNA input (roughly 0.5 to 1 ug). TCRdb processed the immunoSEQ multiplex PCR reads anew with MiXCR; each CDR3 protein has one entry. This table holds 200,000 to 300,000 distinct CDR3 sequences, 80% to 95% found once. V lost 6 bases to trimming and J lost 2 bases, with 11 bases between them. This CDR3 has 14 amino acids. Per the germline V gene, CDR1 is SNHLY and CDR2 is FYNNEI. This chain joins TRBV2 and TRBJ1-5; D unclear. The sample comprised CD4+ T cells from PBMCs. The receptor was derived from a human donor with multiple sclerosis. In DNA, the CDR3 is TGTGCCAGCAGCCCCCCTTGGGGCAATCAGCCCCAGCATTTT. Its protein product is CASSPPWGNQPQHF.